This T cell receptor (beta chain) was captured in a study of CD8+CD57+ T cells in acquired aplastic anemia. In the study overall: Sorting CD4+ and CD8+ cells gave DNA averaging about 3.2 ug.

Many counts were recorded for this clonotype. V was clipped by 3 bases and J by 1 base; unmatched bases: 6. This CDR3 has 16 residues. The germline gives CDR1 SGHNT, CDR2 YYREEE (reference sequence). Profiles of TCR beta VDJ and CDR3 were generated from a genomic DNA template. TCRdb recomputed calls from the reads with MiXCR, one row per CDR3 protein. The data contain about 180,000 distinct CDR3 sequences, around half of them singletons. The V gene is TRBV5-4, the J gene TRBJ2-1; 8 positions match TRBD1. The source material was sorted CD4+, CD8+, or CD8+CD57+ T cells (not recorded which) from PBMCs. This sequence originates from a human donor in good health. For the CDR3, the DNA is TGTGCCAGCAGCTACGACAGGGGCGAGTCCTACAATGAGCAGTTCTTC. Its protein is CASSYDRGESYNEQFF.